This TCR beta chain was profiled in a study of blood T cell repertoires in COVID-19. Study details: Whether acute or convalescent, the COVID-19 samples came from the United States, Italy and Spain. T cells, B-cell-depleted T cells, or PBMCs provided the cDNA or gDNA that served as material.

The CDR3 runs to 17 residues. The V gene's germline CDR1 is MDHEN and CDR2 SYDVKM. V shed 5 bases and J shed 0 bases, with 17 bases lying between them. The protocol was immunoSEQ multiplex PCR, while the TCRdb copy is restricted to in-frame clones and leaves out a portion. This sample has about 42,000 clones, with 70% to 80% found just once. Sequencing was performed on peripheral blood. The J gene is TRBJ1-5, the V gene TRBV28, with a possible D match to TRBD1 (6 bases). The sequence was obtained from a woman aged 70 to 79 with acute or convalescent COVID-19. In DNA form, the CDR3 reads TGTGCCAGCAGTCTCCCCCCCCGGACAGCTAGCAATCAGCCCCAGCATTTT. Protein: CASSLPPRTASNQPQHF.